This T cell receptor beta chain originates from a study of T cell responses to AZD1222 COVID-19 vaccine. The table came from immunoSEQ multiplex PCR; TCRdb's copy has only in-frame clones and leaves some out. Of roughly 150,000 clones in the sample, 75% to 90% were seen once. The V and J ends lost 4 bases and 0 bases respectively, with 10 bases between them. Germline-derived CDR1 and CDR2 are SGHDT and YYEEEE. The length of the CDR3 is 15 residues. This clone was counted a few times. This sequence was found in an adult who had recovered from COVID-19. Sequenced material: peripheral blood, taken after recovery from COVID-19. The gene calls are TRBV5-6 and TRBJ1-4; TRBD1 is a possible D gene (5 bases). The CDR3 loop reads CASSLLGATNEKLFF. In DNA, the CDR3 is TGTGCCAGCAGCCTTTTGGGGGCAACTAATGAAAAACTGTTTTTT.